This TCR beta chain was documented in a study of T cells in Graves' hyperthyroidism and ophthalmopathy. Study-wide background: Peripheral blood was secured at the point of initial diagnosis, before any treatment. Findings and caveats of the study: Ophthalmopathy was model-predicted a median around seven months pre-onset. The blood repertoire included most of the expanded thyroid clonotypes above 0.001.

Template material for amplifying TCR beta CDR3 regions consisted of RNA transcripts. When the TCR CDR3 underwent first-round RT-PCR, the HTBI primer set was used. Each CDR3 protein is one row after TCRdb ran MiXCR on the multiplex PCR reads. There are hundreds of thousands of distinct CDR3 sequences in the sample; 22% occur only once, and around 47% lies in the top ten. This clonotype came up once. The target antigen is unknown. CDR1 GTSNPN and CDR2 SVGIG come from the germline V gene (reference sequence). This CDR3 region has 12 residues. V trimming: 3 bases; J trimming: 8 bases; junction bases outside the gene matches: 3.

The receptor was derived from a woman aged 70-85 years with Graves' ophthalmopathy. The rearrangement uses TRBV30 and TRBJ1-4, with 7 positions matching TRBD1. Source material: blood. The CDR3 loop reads CAWSYRGEKLFF. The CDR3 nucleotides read TGTGCCTGGAGCTACAGGGGCGAAAAACTGTTTTTT.